These 16 T cell receptor beta chains came from one sample sequenced in a study of blood T cell repertoires in COVID-19. Sequenced by immunoSEQ multiplex PCR; TCRdb stores in-frame clones only, minus some. The sample lists 220,000 or so clones, roughly nine tenths occurring once. Sequencing was carried out using peripheral blood. Receptor source: a woman aged 45-65 years with COVID-19, enrolled during active disease.

The rearrangement uses TRBV15 and TRBJ2-1, with TRBD2 as a possible D gene (7 bases). This CDR3 region has 16 residues. Trimming pared 3 bases from V and 0 bases from J, leaving 12 bases between. Germline values: CDR1 LNHNV, CDR2 YYDKDF (reference sequence). CDR3 region: CATSRGGASSYNEQFF. The CDR3 DNA reads as TGTGCCACCAGCAGGGGGGGGGCTTCCTCCTACAATGAGCAGTTCTTC.

CDR3 in amino acids: CASSSDGGTLHF. CDR3 sequence (DNA): TGCGCCAGCAGCTCGGACGGAGGAACCCTCCACTTT. The chain employs TRBV5-1 and TRBJ1-6; D call uncertain. This CDR3 comprises 12 residues. Trimming removed 3 bases from V and 14 bases from J, with 12 bases in between. The V gene's germline CDR1 is SGHRS and CDR2 YFSETQ.

V is TRBV12-3 or TRBV12-4 and J is TRBJ2-7, with D possibly being TRBD1 (5 bases). This CDR3 contains 13 residues. Trimming stripped 7 bases from V and 3 bases from J, with 13 bases between. The CDR3 here is CASNPTGIYEQYF. The CDR3, as DNA: TGTGCCAGCAATCCAACAGGAATCTACGAGCAGTACTTC.

V and J are TRBV5-4 and TRBJ2-2, with a possible D match to TRBD1 (6 bases). Trimming cost V 3 bases and J 1 base, with 7 bases left between them. CDR3 length: 14 residues. Looked up from germline, CDR1 is SGHNT and CDR2 is YYREEE (reference sequence). CDR3 nucleotide sequence: TGTGCCAGCAGCTCGGGACAGAACACCGGGGAGCTGTTTTTT. It codes for CASSSGQNTGELFF. The whole variable domain, remainder taken from reference TRBV5-4 and TRBJ2-2, is ETGVTQSPTHLIKTRGQQVTLRCSSQSGHNTVSWYQQALGQGPQFIFQYYREEENGRGNFPPRFSGLQFPNYSSELNVNALELDDSALYLCASSSGQNTGELFFGEGSRLTVL.

The rearrangement links TRBV4-3 to TRBJ2-1, with 12 bases fitting TRBD2. The CDR3 has 14 residues. Germline V gene lookup returns CDR1 LGHNA and CDR2 YSLEER. The V gene end was trimmed by 5 bases and the J gene end by 8 bases; junction bases not matched to a gene: 4. This chain's CDR3 is CASSTRTSGDEQFF. As DNA, the CDR3 is TGCGCCAGCAGCACGCGGACTAGCGGGGATGAGCAGTTCTTC.

This chain links TRBV27 with TRBJ1-6; 7 nucleotides agree with TRBD1. The CDR3 totals 15 residues. CDR1 is MNHEY, CDR2 SMNVEV, per germline (reference sequence). Trimming cost V 2 bases and J 5 bases; bases outside gene matches: 3. The CDR3 DNA reads as TGTGCCAGCAGTTTAGGGGGACAGCATAATTCACCCCTCCACTTT. Translation gives CASSLGGQHNSPLHF.

The rearrangement uses TRBV4-3 and TRBJ1-6; perhaps TRBD1 as D (6 bases). Per the germline V gene, CDR1 is LGHNA and CDR2 is YSLEER. Between the trimmed V and J ends, which lost 1 base and 10 bases, there was a span of 17 bases. The CDR3 contains 16 residues. In nucleotides, the CDR3 is TGCGCCAGCAGCCAAGTAACAGGGACGCAGGGATCACCCCTCCACTTT. Translation gives CASSQVTGTQGSPLHF.

The chain is built from TRBV6-5 and TRBJ2-5, with TRBD2 matching 7 bases. Trimming took 4 bases from V and 2 from J; bases not matched to a gene: 10. The CDR3 runs to 16 residues. The germline V gene has CDR1 MNHEY and CDR2 SVGAGI. The CDR3 nucleotides read TGTGCCAGCAGTTGGGGCGGGGGAGCGGGACAAGAGACCCAGTACTTC. Amino acid sequence: CASSWGGGAGQETQYF.

This clone was recorded once. V is TRBV5-5 and J is TRBJ1-1; 8 bases are a match to TRBD1. From germline, CDR1 is SGHKS and CDR2 YYEKEE (reference sequence). The CDR3 is made up of 15 amino acids. The trim removed 4 bases at V and 1 base at J, leaving 6 bases unmatched. The CDR3 DNA is TGTGCCAGCAGCACCTGGACAGGGCCGAACACTGAAGCTTTCTTT. This encodes CASSTWTGPNTEAFF.

The chain has TRBV4-3 and TRBJ1-1; no definite D call. V was pared by 1 base and J by 7 bases, with 16 bases between. The CDR3 runs 15 residues. The germline V gene encodes CDR1 LGHNA and CDR2 YSLEER. The CDR3 coding sequence is TGCGCCAGCAGCCAAGGAACATCCACCATTGGTGAAGCTTTCTTT. Protein product: CASSQGTSTIGEAFF.

The CDR3 DNA sequence: TGTGCCAGCAGTCCGAACAGGGGGGGTTACAATGAGCAGTTCTTC. This codes for CASSPNRGGYNEQFF. This chain links TRBV6-5 with TRBJ2-1, with D maybe TRBD1 (8 bases). The germline gives CDR1 MNHEY, CDR2 SVGAGI. CDR3 size: 15 residues. Trimming pared 5 bases from V and 4 bases from J, leaving 15 bases between.

The chain links TRBV30 to TRBJ1-6; possible D gene TRBD1, 6 bases. The CDR3 is made up of 16 amino acids. The ends were cut back, 4 bases at V and 7 bases at J, with 20 bases in the middle. The germline gives CDR1 GTSNPN, CDR2 SVGIG (reference sequence). DNA for the CDR3: TGTGCCTGGACCCGAGCAGTGGGACAAGTAAATTCACCCCTCCACTTT. Protein sequence: CAWTRAVGQVNSPLHF. The complete variable domain, with remaining parts taken from reference TRBV30 and TRBJ1-6, reads SQTIHQWPATLVQPVGSPLSLECTVEGTSNPNLYWYRQAAGRGLQLLFYSVGIGQISSEVPQNLSASRPQDRQFILSSKKLLLSDSGFYLCAWTRAVGQVNSPLHFGNGTRLTVT.

This chain connects TRBV29-1 to TRBJ1-1, with D uncertain. The CDR3 is made up of 13 amino acids. V was cut by 4 bases and J by 7 bases, with 16 bases left in between. CDR1 and CDR2 from the germline V gene are SQVTM and ANQGSEA. The CDR3 loop reads CSVVPGRGSEAFF. CDR3 nucleotides: TGCAGCGTTGTCCCTGGGCGAGGGAGTGAAGCTTTCTTT. Combining the CDR3 with reference TRBV29-1 and TRBJ1-1 gives the whole variable domain SAVISQKPSRDICQRGTSLTIQCQVDSQVTMMFWYRQQPGQSLTLIATANQGSEATYESGFVIDKFPISRPNLTFSTLTVSNMSPEDSSIYLCSVVPGRGSEAFFGQGTRLTVV.

This rearrangement joins TRBV15 to TRBJ2-2; 15 bases match TRBD2. CDR1 is LNHNV and CDR2 is YYDKDF in the germline V gene (reference sequence). This CDR3 spans 20 amino acids. With 7 bases clipped from V and 1 base from J, the junction kept 13 bases outside the gene matches. Written as DNA, the CDR3 is TGTGCCACCAAGCGACTACCGGGACTAGCGGGGGGCGGGAACACCGGGGAGCTGTTTTTT. Protein sequence: CATKRLPGLAGGGNTGELFF.

The V call is TRBV30, the J call TRBJ2-5, with TRBD2 as a possible D gene (7 bases). The CDR3 consists of 15 residues. Germline V CDR1 and CDR2: GTSNPN, SVGIG (reference sequence). The ends were cut back, 0 bases at V and 5 bases at J, with 16 bases in the middle. CDR3: CAWSVMGAGGETQYF. In nucleotides, the CDR3 is TGTGCCTGGAGTGTAATGGGGGCCGGGGGGGAGACCCAGTACTTC.

The genes are TRBV5-1 and TRBJ1-3; a weak D match, TRBD1 (6 bases). Per germline, CDR1 SGHRS and CDR2 YFSETQ. The CDR3 runs 15 residues. V shed 3 bases and J shed 4 bases, with 14 bases lying between them. This chain's CDR3 is CASSSAGAAGNTIYF. Written as DNA, the CDR3 is TGCGCCAGCAGCTCTGCAGGGGCCGCCGGAAACACCATATATTTT.